This T cell receptor beta chain was sequenced for a study of OX40 agonist ivuxolimab in advanced cancers. Sequencing used immunoSEQ multiplex PCR; TCRdb keeps in-frame clones, though not all of them. The data show about 50,000 clones, about 91% seen once. From germline, CDR1 is MNHEY and CDR2 SMNVEV (reference sequence). The CDR3 contains 14 residues. Between the trimmed V and J ends, which lost 7 bases and 2 bases, there was a span of 13 bases. This chain connects TRBV27 to TRBJ2-3; a weak D match, TRBD1 (6 bases). The sample consisted of CD4+ or CD8+ T cells sorted from blood, taken in a trial of the OX40 agonist ivuxolimab. The TCR was taken from an adult with an advanced solid tumor such as melanoma, head and neck, liver or kidney cancer. The CDR3 protein is CASTYRDSTDTQYF. The DNA of the CDR3 is TGTGCCAGCACTTACAGGGATTCCACAGATACGCAGTATTTT.